The clone carrying this T cell receptor beta chain appeared many times. These data come from a study of T cells in Graves' hyperthyroidism and ophthalmopathy. Amplified TCR beta CDR3 regions derived from RNA transcripts. A set of HTBI primers served as the primers for a first-round RT-PCR of the TCR CDR3. One entry per CDR3 protein results from TCRdb running MiXCR on the multiplex PCR reads. This sample yields hundreds of thousands of distinct CDR3 sequences, of which around 21% are seen a single time; 30% to 40% belongs to the top ten. The CDR3 loop spans 16 amino acids. With 4 bases clipped from V and 6 bases from J, the junction kept 11 bases outside the gene matches. Looked up from germline, CDR1 is SEHNR and CDR2 is FQNEAQ (reference sequence). Diagnoses were established using clinical symptoms, serum thyroxine and TRAb, thyroid ultrasound and orbital computed tomography. More than 8.5 ml of fresh peripheral blood supplied the PBMCs.

The V call is TRBV7-9, the J call TRBJ2-2; TRBD1 agrees at 7 bases. The TCR comes from a man younger than 40 with Graves' ophthalmopathy. Material: blood. The CDR3 region has the DNA TGTGCCAGCAGCTCGGTGACAGGGTCGAGTGCCGGGGAGCTGTTTTTT. Residues: CASSSVTGSSAGELFF.